This record covers a single T cell receptor beta chain. Its antigen is unknown. The data were obtained in a study of cytomegalovirus exposure and HLA in healthy donors. Whole-study findings and limits: The study recorded 150 to 200 TCR beta chains that were cytomegalovirus-associated. The tendency of first-cohort TCR clusters to co-occur in the roughly 130 validation repertoires emerged from a later analysis.

TCRdb's copy holds only in-frame clones and misses some; the assay was immunoSEQ multiplex PCR. The sample consists of about 86,000 clones, 93% of them appearing once. The study drew the donors from its approximately 110-subject validation cohort, separate from the roughly 700-subject first cohort. The specimen sequenced was PBMCs. The TCR comes from a man aged 18 to 29 in good health and CMV-seronegative.

The CDR3 loop is CASSPRQGQNYGYTF. The CDR3 bases are TGTGCCAGCTCACCGAGACAGGGGCAGAACTATGGCTACACCTTC. The rearrangement uses TRBV18 and TRBJ1-2; TRBD1 matches 8 bases. The CDR3 has 15 amino acids. Trimming removed 3 bases from V and 2 bases from J; junction bases left unmatched: 5. CDR1 KGHSH and CDR2 LQKENI come from the germline V gene. Together with reference TRBV18 and TRBJ1-2, the CDR3 gives the full variable domain: NAGVMQNPRHLVRRRGQEARLRCSPMKGHSHVYWYRQLPEEGLKFMVYLQKENIIDESGMPKERFSAEFPKEGPSILRIQQVVRGDSAAYFCASSPRQGQNYGYTFGSGTRLTVV.